These 13 T cell receptor beta chains were sequenced from one sample in a study of blood T cell repertoires in COVID-19. Repertoires were generated with immunoSEQ multiplex PCR, while TCRdb's copy carries only in-frame clones and drops some. The data show some 360,000 clones, around 87% seen once. The sequencing input was peripheral blood. These receptors were obtained from a woman in her sixties with COVID-19, enrolled during active disease.

Comment on this clone: Other DNA sequences in the same sample also yield this CDR3. The genes are TRBV18 and TRBJ2-5; maybe TRBD2 (6 bases). Trimming took 3 bases from V and 2 from J, leaving 10 bases between them. The CDR3 sequence is 14 residues long. Germline V gives CDR1 KGHSH, CDR2 LQKENI. In DNA form, the CDR3 reads TGTGCCAGCTCACCTCCGGGACTTCAAGAGACCCAGTACTTC. Its protein product is CASSPPGLQETQYF.

In DNA form, the CDR3 reads TGTGCCAGCAGCACAATTTTCGGGGGGACCAATGCAACTAATGAAAAACTGTTTTTT. This codes for CASSTIFGGTNATNEKLFF. This chain connects TRBV7-4 to TRBJ1-4; D perhaps matches TRBD1 (5 bases). CDR3 size: 19 residues. Germline CDR1 is SGHVT and CDR2 is SQSDAQ. The ends were cut back, 5 bases at V and 0 bases at J, with 22 bases in the middle.

V gene TRBV5-1 combines with J gene TRBJ2-1; TRBD2 might be the D (6 bases). The CDR3 runs to 18 residues. The V end was cut by 4 bases, the J end by 0 bases, with 20 bases between. Germline loops: CDR1 SGHRS, CDR2 YFSETQ. In nucleotides, the CDR3 is TGCGCCAGCAGCAAGGGGACTTTCCTGAGCGGCTCCTACAATGAGCAGTTCTTC. It is translated as CASSKGTFLSGSYNEQFF.

This clone occurred a few times. This rearrangement joins TRBV5-1 to TRBJ2-7; TRBD2 matches at 8 bases. J lost 1 base, V lost 1 base, and 4 bases had no gene match. Germline V gives CDR1 SGHRS, CDR2 YFSETQ. The CDR3 covers 15 residues. CDR3 amino acids: CASSLSSGSSYEQYF. The CDR3 DNA sequence: TGCGCCAGCAGCTTGTCTAGCGGGTCTTCCTACGAGCAGTACTTC.

The chain combines TRBV28 with TRBJ1-5; possibly TRBD1 for D (6 bases). In germline, CDR1 is MDHEN, CDR2 SYDVKM. Trimming removed 5 bases from V and 7 bases from J, with 15 bases in between. CDR3 length: 14 residues. CDR3 residues: CASSLGGAGQPQHF. The DNA for the CDR3 is TGTGCCAGCAGTCTAGGGGGGGCGGGGCAGCCCCAGCATTTT. The entire variable domain, with the rest obtained from reference TRBV28 and TRBJ1-5, is as follows: DVKVTQSSRYLVKRTGEKVFLECVQDMDHENMFWYRQDPGLGLRLIYFSYDVKMKEKGDIPEGYSVSREKKERFSLILESASTNQTSMYLCASSLGGAGQPQHFGDGTRLSIL.

The chain recombines TRBV6-1 with TRBJ2-7; the match to TRBD1 covers 9 bases. The CDR3 is 14 amino acids. Unmatched junction bases numbered 4, after V lost 2 bases and J lost 5 bases. The V gene's germline CDR1 is MNHNS and CDR2 SASEGT. CDR3 sequence (DNA): TGTGCCAGCAGTGAAATCACAGGGGGCCACGAGCAGTACTTC. Translated: CASSEITGGHEQYF.

The genes are TRBV19 and TRBJ1-1; D is possibly TRBD1 (6 bases). The germline V gene has CDR1 LNHDA and CDR2 SQIVND (reference sequence). The ends were cut back, 3 bases at V and 0 bases at J, with 14 bases in the middle. The CDR3 loop spans 16 amino acids. CDR3 in DNA: TGTGCCAGTAGTATTAGACAGGCCCGAATGAACACTGAAGCTTTCTTT. It yields the protein CASSIRQARMNTEAFF.

CDR3 loop: CASRPAGGPQETQYF. CDR3 sequence (DNA): TGTGCCAGCAGACCAGCGGGGGGGCCCCAAGAGACCCAGTACTTC. The chain links TRBV6-6 to TRBJ2-5, with 10 bases lining up with TRBD2. The junction had 5 bases not matched to a gene; V was cut back by 6 bases and J by 1 base. The CDR3 spans 15 residues. In germline, CDR1 is MNHNY, CDR2 SVGAGI (reference sequence).

The chain joins TRBV6-5 to TRBJ1-2; 9 bases fit TRBD1. Germline V gives CDR1 MNHEY, CDR2 SVGAGI. The CDR3 has 14 residues. V lost 10 bases to trimming and J lost 4 bases; unmatched junction nucleotides: 10. The CDR3 DNA reads as TGTGCCACCTTGAGGACAGGGGAGAGCTATGGCTACACCTTC. It is translated as CATLRTGESYGYTF.

The V call is TRBV30, the J call TRBJ2-1; no clear D. Germline CDR1 and CDR2: GTSNPN and SVGIG (reference sequence). Trimming left V 0 bases short and J 6 bases short, with 3 bases between. This CDR3 contains 11 residues. CDR3 in DNA: TGTGCCTGGAGTGTGGCCAATGAGCAGTTCTTC. Translating it yields CAWSVANEQFF.

The chain uses TRBV5-1 and TRBJ2-5; 10 nucleotides agree with TRBD2. The V and J ends lost 4 bases and 5 bases, in that order; junction bases with no gene match: 11. Germline CDR1 is SGHRS and CDR2 is YFSETQ. This CDR3 contains 16 residues. The CDR3, as DNA: TGCGCCAGCAGCCCTCCTAGCGGGGGCCAAGGGGAGACCCAGTACTTC. It yields the protein CASSPPSGGQGETQYF. Supplemented by reference TRBV5-1 and TRBJ2-5, the full variable domain reads KAGVTQTPRYLIKTRGQQVTLSCSPISGHRSVSWYQQTPGQGLQFLFEYFSETQRNKGNFPGRFSGRQFSNSRSEMNVSTLELGDSALYLCASSPPSGGQGETQYFGPGTRLLVL.

J is TRBJ2-1 and V is TRBV6-5; D not certain. The length of the CDR3 is 14 residues. V lost 0 bases to trimming and J lost 6 bases, with 9 bases between them. Germline V gene data show CDR1 as MNHEY and CDR2 as SVGAGI. Written as DNA, the CDR3 is TGTGCCAGCAGTTACTCGATGCACTCCAATGAGCAGTTCTTC. This translates into CASSYSMHSNEQFF.

The chain uses TRBV19 and TRBJ1-3; maybe TRBD1 (6 bases). The V gene's germline CDR1 is LNHDA and CDR2 SQIVND (reference sequence). There are 15 residues in the CDR3. Trimming cost V 6 bases and J 0 bases, with 12 bases left between them. This chain's CDR3 is CASRRQDSSGNTIYF. CDR3 nucleotides: TGTGCCAGTAGGAGACAGGATTCCTCTGGAAACACCATATATTTT.